This T cell receptor (beta chain) stems from a study of blood T cell repertoires in COVID-19. Study details: Italy, Spain and the United States were the sources of the convalescent and acute COVID-19 samples. PBMCs, B-cell-depleted T cells, or T cells provided the cDNA or gDNA that made up the material.

Study processing details: The authors estimated nucleated cell counts from reference gene primer amplification. Profiling relied on immunoSEQ multiplex PCR, and the TCRdb table lists in-frame clones only, not all of them. That table is the source of V, J and clone size, and D and trimming were worked out from the DNA. This sample yields about 83,000 clones, of which roughly 84% are seen a single time; 20% to 25% belongs to the top ten. J gave up 3 bases and V 6 bases, and 4 bases lay outside the gene matches. CDR1 is LGHNT, CDR2 FRNRAP, per germline. The CDR3 length is 15 residues. The source material was peripheral blood. The chain has TRBV12-5 and TRBJ2-3; TRBD2 agrees at 12 bases. The TCR sequence derives from a woman over 75 in a cohort sampled during active or convalescent COVID-19. In DNA, the CDR3 is TGTGCTAGTGGACCCGGACTAGCGGGGACAGATACGCAGTATTTT. This gives the protein CASGPGLAGTDTQYF.